This T cell receptor (beta chain) was identified in a study of vaccination effects on CD4 cells after COVID-19. At the level of the study: Post-vaccine sampling took place a median of 72 days after the second dose. Study-level results: Few convalescent patients and no early post-infection timepoints were included in the study. Convalescent post-vaccine spike-reactive clones were mostly newly vaccine-induced.

Only in-frame clones appear in the TCRdb table, and some are missing; sequencing was by immunoSEQ multiplex PCR. Of about 14,000 clones in the sample, around 81% were seen once. CD4+ T cells specific for antigen were expanded with viral peptide pools by the ViraFEST assay before sequencing. Investigators separated out CD4+ T cells once around 9 days of culture had passed. This person caught SARS-CoV-2 sometime from March to December 2020, and PCR testing confirmed the infection. Subjects were given two BNT162b2 or mRNA-1273 vaccine doses. Half of the medium was exchanged for IL-2 medium on both days 3 and 7. For this clone: As yet, its antigen is unknown.

This receptor was taken from a human donor who had a prior SARS-CoV-2 infection. The sample was CD4+ T cells from PBMCs cultured with SARS-CoV-2 spike peptides, taken after COVID-19 vaccination.

The DNA for the CDR3 is TGTGCCAGCAGTTTTTCCAGGGGGCACTACGAGCAGTACTTC. Encoded protein: CASSFSRGHYEQYF. The V gene is TRBV27, the J gene TRBJ2-7; TRBD1 matches 8 bases. CDR1 is MNHEY and CDR2 is SMNVEV in the germline V gene (reference sequence). After removal of 3 bases from V and 3 bases from J, the junction contained 4 bases not matched to a gene. The CDR3 length is 14 residues.